This TCR beta chain stems from a study of blood T cell repertoires in COVID-19. Across the whole study: T cells, B-cell-depleted T cells, or PBMCs supplied cDNA or gDNA.

The CDR3 runs to 13 residues. Trimming took 6 bases from V and 14 from J; bases not matched to a gene: 10. The assay was immunoSEQ multiplex PCR, and TCRdb's table has in-frame clones only and misses some. The table has 150,000 to 200,000 clones, around 85% seen once. Seattle-derived patients entered the study during active infection and were followed longitudinally. The receptor comes from a woman aged 60-75 years with COVID-19, enrolled during active disease. The material sequenced was peripheral blood. The chain joins TRBV12-3 or TRBV12-4 to TRBJ2-1, with 10 bases matching TRBD1. Here the CDR3 reads CASSSPGTGVEFF. As DNA, the CDR3 is TGTGCCAGCAGCTCGCCCGGGACAGGGGTGGAGTTCTTC.